These T cell receptor beta chains were read from a single sample in a study of cytomegalovirus exposure and HLA in healthy donors. TCRdb's table, derived via immunoSEQ multiplex PCR, lists solely in-frame clones and lacks some. The sample has about 82,000 clones; roughly four fifths are singletons. Sequenced material: PBMCs. These receptors were taken from a woman aged 45-65 years in good health and CMV-seropositive. Both conserved end residues are trimmed from each CDR3.

J gene: TRBJ2-1
CDR3 length: 13
V gene: TRBV7-2
CDR3 protein: ASSSRVSTYNEQF

J gene: TRBJ1-1
CDR3 length: 13
V gene: TRBV2
CDR3 protein: ASSRDSLIGTEAF

J gene: TRBJ1-1
CDR3 length: 14
V gene: TRBV5-1
CDR3 protein: ASSLDTGWGNTEAF

J gene: TRBJ1-4
CDR3 length: 14
V gene: TRBV15
CDR3 protein: ATSRGGTGTGEKLF

J gene: TRBJ1-2
CDR3 length: 11
V gene: TRBV28
CDR3 protein: ASSFSTGGGYT

J gene: TRBJ1-1
CDR3 length: 10
V gene: TRBV6-6
CDR3 protein: ASEQGRTEAF

J gene: TRBJ2-3
CDR3 length: 12
V gene: TRBV19
CDR3 protein: ASSQIAGPDTQY

J gene: TRBJ1-2
CDR3 length: 12
V gene: TRBV5-1
CDR3 protein: ASSTGQLNYGYT

J gene: TRBJ1-2
CDR3 length: 11
V gene: TRBV30
CDR3 protein: AWSPYPHPGYT

J gene: TRBJ1-2
CDR3 length: 12
V gene: TRBV6-5
CDR3 protein: ASSPPTGNYGYT

J gene: TRBJ2-7
CDR3 length: 12
V gene: TRBV19
CDR3 protein: ASSIGREVYEQY

J gene: TRBJ2-1
CDR3 length: 14
V gene: TRBV11-3
CDR3 protein: ASSLIAGGRANEQF

J gene: TRBJ2-1
CDR3 length: 13
V gene: TRBV6-1
CDR3 protein: ATKDRESSYNEQF

J gene: TRBJ2-7
CDR3 length: 12
V gene: TRBV5-6
CDR3 protein: ASSLRDRGYEQY

J gene: TRBJ1-1
CDR3 length: 11
V gene: TRBV2
CDR3 protein: ASSVGTETEAF

J gene: TRBJ1-5
CDR3 length: 13
V gene: TRBV5-4
CDR3 protein: ASSVQGRDNQPQH

J gene: TRBJ2-5
CDR3 length: 11
V gene: TRBV29-1
CDR3 protein: SVPTSGQETQY

J gene: TRBJ1-1
CDR3 length: 12
V gene: TRBV18
CDR3 protein: ASSQDSRNTEAF

J gene: TRBJ2-1
CDR3 length: 12
V gene: TRBV2
CDR3 protein: ASSRAGTYNEQF

J gene: TRBJ2-7
CDR3 length: 11
V gene: TRBV7-8
CDR3 protein: ASSGVGQRKQY